This TCR beta chain was sequenced for a study of blood T cell repertoires in COVID-19. About the research overall: Acute and convalescent COVID-19 specimens originated in the United States, Italy and Spain. From T cells, B-cell-depleted T cells, or PBMCs came the material, which was cDNA or gDNA.

Trimming pared 2 bases from V and 6 bases from J, leaving 16 bases between. The germline gives CDR1 SGHTA, CDR2 FQGNSA. The CDR3 sequence is 15 residues long. In the original processing: Counts of nucleated cells, estimated from reference gene primer amplification, were obtained. Sequencing was performed with immunoSEQ multiplex PCR; in TCRdb, only in-frame clones are kept and a portion is missing. V, J and clone size are those of that table, while D and trimming were read from the DNA. The repertoire includes roughly 230,000 clones, roughly 80% of them detected once, and around 6.4% sits in the top ten.

The sequenced sample was peripheral blood. This TCR was sampled from a woman in her sixties with active or convalescent COVID-19. The rearrangement links TRBV7-2 to TRBJ2-5; a weak D match, TRBD2 (6 bases). Written as DNA, the CDR3 is TGTGCCAGCAGCTTAAATTGGGGGGTAGGACAGACCCAGTACTTC. This gives the protein CASSLNWGVGQTQYF.